This paragraph covers one T cell receptor (beta chain) sequence. The antigen remains unidentified. This sample stems from a study of shared clonotypes between healthy human individuals. Assay runs were performed at deep level. Original processing notes: In the immunoSEQ data, sequences were junction-only and lacked quality scores, so filtering differed. Here immunoSEQ multiplex PCR was the method, and the copy in TCRdb shows in-frame clones only, minus some. The DNA gave D and trimming, while V, J and clone size come from that table. The sample includes some 490,000 clones, roughly 80% of them seen just once. Study-level points and caveats: The sampled material consisted only of blood, and tissue repertoires are likely to differ.

Samples left unsorted employed tens of millions of PBMCs for genomic DNA. The sequence was obtained from a middle-aged woman in good health. Some clones in this sample may be carry-over from other donors' samples. The sequencing sample was made of PBMCs.

CDR3 in DNA: TGTGCCAGCAGCCAAGGGGCTAGCGGGCTGAGCTCCTACAATGAGCAGTTCTTC. Translating it yields CASSQGASGLSSYNEQFF. The chain uses TRBV11-2 and TRBJ2-1; TRBD2 aligns across 8 bases. CDR1 and CDR2 (germline): SGHAT, FQNNGV. With 5 bases clipped from V and 0 bases from J, the junction kept 12 bases outside the gene matches. This CDR3 has 18 amino acids.